This TCR beta chain is from a study of blood T cells in healthy people across ages. About the study: T cells yielded about one barcoded beta molecule per two cells through template switching.

Healthy Caucasians from Russia aged about 6 to 95 served as donors. For the second PCR, which ran for 7 to 11 cycles, a sample-barcoded 5' primer and a J-beta primer mix were used. Carrying 12 random nucleotides, a template-switch adaptor labeled each individual cDNA molecule. Each CDR3 protein is one row after TCRdb ran MiXCR on the 5' RACE reads. Of some 1,500,000 distinct CDR3 sequences in the sample, about 42% were seen once. There are 14 residues in the CDR3. CDR1 and CDR2 (germline): SQVTM, ANQGSEA. Trimming stripped 7 bases from V and 1 base from J, with 16 bases between. This clonotype has at least ten counts.

The chain is built from TRBV29-1 and TRBJ2-5; maybe TRBD1 (6 bases). The receptor was derived from a woman between 18 and 29 years old in good health. The sample comprised blood. CDR3: CSGAGTSIQETQYF. The CDR3 DNA follows: TGCAGCGGCGCAGGGACATCCATCCAAGAGACCCAGTACTTC.